This T cell receptor (beta chain) appears in the sequencing data of a study of PD-1 and CTLA-4 blockade in melanoma. TCRdb's table, derived via immunoSEQ multiplex PCR, lists solely in-frame clones and lacks some. The table shows some 33,000 clones, with 88% occurring only once. V was trimmed by 0 bases and J by 3 bases, leaving 8 bases between them. The CDR3 runs 14 residues. Germline loops: CDR1 LGHDT, CDR2 YNNKEL (reference sequence). This TCR came from a human donor with melanoma. The specimen comprised CD8+ T cells from peripheral blood, sampled from a patient given anti-PD-1 treatment. The J gene is TRBJ1-2, the V gene TRBV3-1 (or the pseudogene TRBV3-2); D uncertain. CDR3 residues: CASSQDPDDYGYTF. The DNA for the CDR3 is TGTGCCAGCAGCCAAGACCCCGATGACTATGGCTACACCTTC.